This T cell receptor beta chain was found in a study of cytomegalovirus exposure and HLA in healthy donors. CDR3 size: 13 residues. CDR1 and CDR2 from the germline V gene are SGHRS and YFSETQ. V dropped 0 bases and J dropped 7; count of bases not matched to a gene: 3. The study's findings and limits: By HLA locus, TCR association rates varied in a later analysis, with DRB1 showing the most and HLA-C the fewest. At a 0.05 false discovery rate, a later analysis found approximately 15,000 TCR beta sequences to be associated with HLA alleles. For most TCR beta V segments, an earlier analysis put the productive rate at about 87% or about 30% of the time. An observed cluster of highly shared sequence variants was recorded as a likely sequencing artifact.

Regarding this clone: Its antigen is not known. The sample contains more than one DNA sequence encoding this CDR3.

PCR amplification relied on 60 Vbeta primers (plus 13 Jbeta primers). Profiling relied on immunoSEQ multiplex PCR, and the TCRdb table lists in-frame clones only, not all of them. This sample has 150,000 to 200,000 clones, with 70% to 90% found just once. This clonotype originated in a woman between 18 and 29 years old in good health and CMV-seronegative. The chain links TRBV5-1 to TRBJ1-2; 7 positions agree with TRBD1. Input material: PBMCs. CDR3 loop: CASSLGQGGGYTF. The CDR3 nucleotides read TGCGCCAGCAGCTTGGGACAGGGAGGTGGCTACACCTTC.